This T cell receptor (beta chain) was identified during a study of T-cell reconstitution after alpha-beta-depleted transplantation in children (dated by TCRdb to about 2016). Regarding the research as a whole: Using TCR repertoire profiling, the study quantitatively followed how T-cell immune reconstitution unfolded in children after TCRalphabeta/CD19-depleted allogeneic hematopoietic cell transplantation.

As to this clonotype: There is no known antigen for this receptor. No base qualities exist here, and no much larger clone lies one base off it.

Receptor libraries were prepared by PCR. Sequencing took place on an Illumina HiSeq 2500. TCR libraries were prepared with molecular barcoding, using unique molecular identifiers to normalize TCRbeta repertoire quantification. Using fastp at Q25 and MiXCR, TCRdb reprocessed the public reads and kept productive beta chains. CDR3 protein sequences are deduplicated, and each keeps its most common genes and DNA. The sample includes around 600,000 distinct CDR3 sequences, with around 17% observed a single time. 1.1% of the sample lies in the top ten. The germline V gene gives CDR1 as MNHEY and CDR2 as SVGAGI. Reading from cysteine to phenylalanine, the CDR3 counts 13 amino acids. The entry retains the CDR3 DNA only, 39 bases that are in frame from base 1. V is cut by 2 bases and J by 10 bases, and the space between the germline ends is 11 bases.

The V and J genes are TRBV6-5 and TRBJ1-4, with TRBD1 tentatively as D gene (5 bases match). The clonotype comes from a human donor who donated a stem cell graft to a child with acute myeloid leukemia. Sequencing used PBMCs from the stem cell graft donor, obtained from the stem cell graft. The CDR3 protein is CASSYGAERKLFF. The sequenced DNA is TGTGCCAGCAGTTACGGGGCGGAAAGAAAACTGTTTTTT.